The 30 T cell receptor beta chains below all came from one sample that was sequenced in a study of molecular identifiers for immune sequencing clone quantification. TCRdb analysed the PCR reads with MiXCR anew, one entry per CDR3 protein. The data contain 85,000 to 90,000 distinct CDR3 sequences, about 23% of them singletons. Sequenced input: naive CD8+ T cells from blood, with Jurkat cell RNA spiked in. Described subset: FACS-sorted CD8+CD4-CCR7+CD45RA+ naive T cells. The source of these receptors is a human donor in good health. Some libraries in this study had Jurkat cell RNA spiked in.

This clonotype was picked up a small number of times. The chain joins TRBV5-6 to TRBJ2-7; D remains ambiguous. V was clipped by 4 bases and J by 2 bases, with 10 bases between them. CDR1 and CDR2 from the germline V gene are SGHDT and YYEEEE. CDR3 length: 13 residues. CDR3 in DNA: TGTGCCAGCAGCCCGAACCCGGCCTACGAGCAGTACTTC. Translation gives CASSPNPAYEQYF.

Turning to this clonotype: A much larger clone differs by one base, so this may be a read error. CDR3 nucleotide sequence: TGTGCCAGCAGCTCGAACTGGGGGGGCAGGAGCACTGAAGCTTTCTTT. Its translation: CASSSNWGGRSTEAFF. The chain links TRBV6-5 to TRBJ1-1; possible D gene TRBD1, 6 bases. This CDR3 contains 16 residues. V was clipped by 6 bases and J by 4 bases, with 21 bases between them. CDR1 is MNHEY and CDR2 is SVGAGI in the germline V gene.

The rearrangement links TRBV30 to TRBJ2-7; D perhaps matches TRBD2 (6 bases). This CDR3 is built from 14 residues. The V end was cut by 1 base, the J end by 2 bases, with 12 bases between. Germline CDR1 and CDR2: GTSNPN and SVGIG (reference sequence). The CDR3 DNA follows: TGTGCCTGGAGTGGTCTCGGGAGCGCCTACGAGCAGTACTTC. It is translated as CAWSGLGSAYEQYF. The variable domain in full, with the rest retrieved from reference TRBV30 and TRBJ2-7, is SQTIHQWPATLVQPVGSPLSLECTVEGTSNPNLYWYRQAAGRGLQLLFYSVGIGQISSEVPQNLSASRPQDRQFILSSKKLLLSDSGFYLCAWSGLGSAYEQYFGPGTRLTVT.

This clonotype was seen only a few times. The rearrangement links TRBV30 to TRBJ2-7; the match to TRBD2 covers 8 bases. J gave up 5 bases and V 1 base, and 1 base lay outside the gene matches. CDR3 length: 12 residues. Germline values: CDR1 GTSNPN, CDR2 SVGIG (reference sequence). The CDR3 loop is CAWSETSDEQYF. The DNA of the CDR3 is TGTGCCTGGAGTGAGACTAGCGACGAGCAGTACTTC.

This clonotype was detected only a few times. This sequence joins TRBV2 and TRBJ2-2; 8 nucleotides align to TRBD2. Germline values: CDR1 SNHLY, CDR2 FYNNEI. The CDR3 length is 16 residues. J lost 6 bases, V lost 5 bases, and 11 bases had no gene match. For the CDR3, the DNA is TGTGCCAGCAGTAGCCCTCAGCGGGAGTTTGCCGGGGAGCTGTTTTTT. This encodes CASSSPQREFAGELFF.

A single count supports this clonotype. The rearrangement links TRBV9 to TRBJ2-1; 11 bases map to TRBD2. This CDR3 is 15 amino acids long. Trimming cost V 3 bases and J 5 bases; bases outside gene matches: 4. Per germline, CDR1 SGDLS and CDR2 YYNGEE. In nucleotides, the CDR3 is TGTGCCAGCAGCGCTGGGGGACTAGCGGACAATGAGCAGTTCTTC. Protein: CASSAGGLADNEQFF.

This clonotype was found a few times. CDR3 nucleotides: TGTGCCAGCAGCATAGAACGGGACAGAGATCAGCCCCAGCATTTT. Translated, it gives CASSIERDRDQPQHF. The chain links TRBV21-1 to TRBJ1-5; the table calls TRBD1, which could not be checked here. TRBV21-1 is labeled a pseudogene. This CDR3 contains 15 residues.

This clonotype showed up many times. The chain employs TRBV2 and TRBJ2-7, with 10 bases identical to TRBD2. The CDR3 totals 15 residues. V gave up 5 bases and J gave up 1 base; unmatched junction bases: 5. CDR1 is SNHLY, CDR2 FYNNEI, per germline. CDR3 coding DNA: TGTGCCAGCAGTCCCGGGACTAGCGCATCCTACGAGCAGTACTTC. This sequence encodes CASSPGTSASYEQYF. The variable domain in full, with the rest retrieved from reference TRBV2 and TRBJ2-7, is EPEVTQTPSHQVTQMGQEVILRCVPISNHLYFYWYRQILGQKVEFLVSFYNNEISEKSEIFDDQFSVERPDGSNFTLKIRSTKLEDSAMYFCASSPGTSASYEQYFGPGTRLTVT.

The table lists this clonotype with a few counts. This sequence may be a read error, since a much larger clone differs from it by one base. The chain combines TRBV7-9 with TRBJ2-7; D is unclear. This CDR3 contains 16 residues. The germline gives CDR1 SEHNR, CDR2 FQNEAQ (reference sequence). V was pared by 5 bases and J by 2 bases, with 19 bases between. In DNA form, the CDR3 reads TGTGCCAGCAGCCCCCCAGCCGGGTCCTCAGCCTACGAGCAGTACTTC. Protein product: CASSPPAGSSAYEQYF.

The CDR3, as DNA: TGTGCCAGCAGCCGAGGGGGTCGCGAGACCCAGTACTTC. It specifies CASSRGGRETQYF. The chain uses TRBV11-3 and TRBJ2-5; a weak D match, TRBD1 (6 bases). The CDR3 extends over 13 amino acids. From germline, CDR1 is SGHNT and CDR2 YENEEA. The V end was cut by 5 bases, the J end by 5 bases, with 12 bases between.

This clonotype was seen a few times. The V and J genes are TRBV28 and TRBJ2-5; 9 bases match TRBD2. This CDR3 is 17 amino acids long. Germline values: CDR1 MDHEN, CDR2 SYDVKM. V was pared by 5 bases and J by 5 bases, with 15 bases of the junction left unmatched. The CDR3 protein is CASSIEPGLAPGETQYF. DNA for the CDR3: TGTGCCAGCAGTATCGAACCTGGACTAGCGCCAGGGGAGACCCAGTACTTC.

Here the CDR3 DNA reads TGTGCTAGTGGTTTAGACACCTCAGGGGTCGACACTGAAGCTTTCTTT. Residues: CASGLDTSGVDTEAFF. The chain joins TRBV12-5 to TRBJ1-1, with D possibly TRBD1 on 6 matching bases. Germline lookup yields CDR1 LGHNT and CDR2 FRNRAP. V dropped 3 bases and J dropped 3 bases, with 17 bases sitting between them. CDR3 length: 16 residues.

The table lists this clonotype with many counts. The J gene is TRBJ1-1, the V gene TRBV21-1; whether TRBD1, the table's D call, matches the DNA was not checked. TRBV21-1 has pseudogene status. The CDR3 contains 12 residues. The CDR3 DNA reads TGTGCCAGCAGCATGGACAGGGTTCGCGCTTTCTTT. This codes for CASSMDRVRAFF.

The chain has TRBV19 and TRBJ2-3; D unclear. V was cut by 10 bases and J by 4 bases, with 6 bases left in between. There are 10 residues in the CDR3. Germline V CDR1 and CDR2: LNHDA, SQIVND (reference sequence). CDR3 in amino acids: CATQSDTQYF. The CDR3 nucleotides read TGTGCCACTCAGTCAGATACGCAGTATTTT.

Many counts were recorded for this clonotype. V is TRBV4-1 and J is TRBJ2-5; D not resolved. The CDR3 contains 13 residues. CDR1 MGHRA and CDR2 YSYEKL come from the germline V gene. The V end lost 1 base, the J end lost 5 bases, and 8 bases lay between the germline ends. As DNA, the CDR3 is TGCGCCAGCAGCCAAGGGCTATGGGAGACCCAGTACTTC. This translates into CASSQGLWETQYF.

The chain combines TRBV7-9 with TRBJ2-2; D uncertain. Looked up from germline, CDR1 is SEHNR and CDR2 is FQNEAQ (reference sequence). The CDR3 is made up of 17 amino acids. Trimming took 6 bases from V and 3 from J, leaving 20 bases between them. The chain's CDR3 is CASSYTRLGVYTGELFF. CDR3 bases: TGTGCCAGCAGTTACACACGCCTTGGAGTATACACCGGGGAGCTGTTTTTT.

At least ten counts were recorded for this clonotype. V gene TRBV25-1 combines with J gene TRBJ2-5, with D uncertain. Germline V gene sequence: CDR1 MGHDK, CDR2 SYGVNS. The CDR3 length is 16 residues. The V end was cut by 4 bases, the J end by 0 bases, with 15 bases between. The CDR3 region is CASSGSPVGHQETQYF. In DNA, the CDR3 is TGTGCCAGCAGTGGGTCCCCGGTAGGGCACCAAGAGACCCAGTACTTC.

Comments on this clonotype: A much larger clone is a single base away; this may be a read error. The gene calls are TRBV7-6 and TRBJ2-3; perhaps TRBD2 as D (6 bases). The CDR3 runs to 15 residues. Germline values: CDR1 SGHVS, CDR2 FNYEAQ. The CDR3 loop is CASGLVGRSTDTQYF. CDR3 DNA: TGTGCCAGCGGCTTAGTCGGGAGAAGCACAGATACGCAGTATTTT.

This clonotype showed up many times. The chain carries TRBV4-1 and TRBJ2-7, with 11 bases identical to TRBD1. V lost 3 bases, J lost 5 bases, and 6 bases stayed unmatched. The CDR3 runs to 15 residues. Germline CDR1 reads MGHRA; CDR2 reads YSYEKL. The CDR3 sequence: CASSHTGTGGNEQYF. For the CDR3, the DNA is TGCGCCAGCAGCCATACCGGGACAGGGGGGAACGAGCAGTACTTC.

At least ten counts were recorded for this clonotype. The rearrangement joins TRBV12-3 or TRBV12-4 to TRBJ1-2; maybe TRBD1 (5 bases). Trimming shortened V by 0 bases and J by 4 bases, and 12 bases separated the two germline ends. The CDR3 is made up of 15 amino acids. The CDR3 sequence: CASSLALAGFYGYTF. CDR3 bases: TGTGCCAGCAGTTTAGCGCTGGCAGGGTTCTATGGCTACACCTTC.

Points on this clonotype: The CDR3 does not close with the conserved phenylalanine or tryptophan, likely indicating a read error. V usage is TRBV27 and J usage is TRBJ2-7; D uncertain. The CDR3 consists of 17 residues. With 1 base removed from V and 2 bases from J, the gap between germline ends came to 18 bases. The germline gives CDR1 MNHEY, CDR2 SMNVEV (reference sequence). The CDR3 bases are TGTGCCAGCAGTTTATACCCCCAAGTCTTTCAAGCCTACGAGCAGTACCTC. Translated: CASSLYPQVFQAYEQYL.

This clonotype is a singleton in its sample. This may come from a read error, since a much larger clone is one base off. The genes are TRBV9 and TRBJ1-1; the D is unclear. The CDR3 has 14 amino acids. Between the trimmed V and J ends, which lost 4 bases and 1 base, there was a span of 11 bases. Looked up from germline, CDR1 is SGDLS and CDR2 is YYNGEE. The CDR3 region has the DNA TGTGCCAGCAGCTCCGACGGAGCGAACACTGAAGCTTTCTTT. Translated: CASSSDGANTEAFF.

There are a few counts of this clonotype. The gene calls are TRBV7-8 and TRBJ1-3, with 7 bases that match TRBD1. Looked up from germline, CDR1 is SGHVS and CDR2 is FQNEAQ. The CDR3 is 18 amino acids. V shed 5 bases, J shed 4 bases, and the junction held 17 bases outside the gene matches. CDR3 nucleotide sequence: TGTGCCAGCAGCGGGTCAACAGGGGAAAGGCTTCGGGGAAACACCATATATTTT. Protein: CASSGSTGERLRGNTIYF.

This clonotype was recorded many times. The chain couples TRBV4-3 to TRBJ1-4; 7 positions agree with TRBD1. The CDR3 totals 15 residues. The germline V gene encodes CDR1 LGHNA and CDR2 YSLEER. After removal of 1 base from V and 7 bases from J, the junction contained 6 bases not matched to a gene. The CDR3 DNA reads as TGCGCCAGCAGCCAAGTGACAGGGAATATTGAAAAACTGTTTTTT. Its translation: CASSQVTGNIEKLFF.

A remark on this clonotype: One base away lies a much larger clone, so this may be a sequencing read error. Here the CDR3 omits its conserved ending phenylalanine or tryptophan, so a read error is the likely source. The chain joins TRBV6-1 to TRBJ2-5; no firm D call. Between the trimmed V and J ends, which lost 2 bases and 7 bases, there was a span of 8 bases. The CDR3 covers 12 residues. Germline CDR1 and CDR2: MNHNS and SASEGT. CDR3 DNA sequence: TGTGCCAGCAGTGAAATTATCTTGACCCAGTACTGC. Encoded protein: CASSEIILTQYC.

As concerns this clonotype: A much larger clone differs by one base, so this may be a read error. This chain joins TRBV4-1 and TRBJ2-7, with D perhaps TRBD1 or TRBD2 (6 bases each). The CDR3 is 14 residues long. The germline V gene encodes CDR1 MGHRA and CDR2 YSYEKL. The ends were cut back, 3 bases at V and 6 bases at J, with 15 bases in the middle. In nucleotides, the CDR3 is TGCGCCAGCAGCCATACAGGGAGGACCTGCGAGCAGTACTTC. Amino acid sequence: CASSHTGRTCEQYF.

V is TRBV24-1 and J is TRBJ1-5; D is ambiguous. The CDR3 is made up of 17 amino acids. Trimming cost V 3 bases and J 0 bases, with 14 bases left between them. The V gene's germline CDR1 is KGHDR and CDR2 SFDVKD. The CDR3: CATSDGAGELSNQPQHF. As DNA, the CDR3 is TGTGCCACCAGTGATGGCGCAGGCGAACTTAGCAATCAGCCCCAGCATTTT.

This clonotype came up once. The genes are TRBV28 and TRBJ1-1; D possibly corresponds to TRBD1 (5 bases). The CDR3 runs 12 residues. Germline V gene sequence: CDR1 MDHEN, CDR2 SYDVKM. V was shortened by 6 bases and J by 12 bases, with 17 bases between the two germline ends. The CDR3 DNA sequence: TGTGCCAGCAGGGCAGACAGCTTCGGAACTTTCTTT. Protein product: CASRADSFGTFF.

CDR3 loop: CASSVRESYEQYF. CDR3 nucleotides: TGTGCCAGCAGCGTCAGGGAGTCCTACGAGCAGTACTTC. The chain uses TRBV5-4 and TRBJ2-7, with D possibly being TRBD1 or TRBD2 (5 bases each). This CDR3 spans 13 amino acids. Between the trimmed V and J ends, which lost 4 bases and 1 base, there was a span of 9 bases. Germline V gene sequence: CDR1 SGHNT, CDR2 YYREEE (reference sequence).

At least ten counts were recorded for this clonotype. The chain links TRBV5-1 to TRBJ2-7; D may match TRBD1 or TRBD2 (5 bases each). This CDR3 region has 15 residues. The V gene's germline CDR1 is SGHRS and CDR2 YFSETQ. Trimming shortened V by 0 bases and J by 3 bases, and 13 bases separated the two germline ends. DNA for the CDR3: TGCGCCAGCAGCTTGGGGGACGACAGTGACTACGAGCAGTACTTC. This sequence encodes CASSLGDDSDYEQYF.